This T cell receptor beta chain was recorded in a study of control samples from healthy donors and cancer patients. Trimming removed 4 bases from V and 2 bases from J, with 18 bases in between. Per the germline V gene, CDR1 is SGHRS and CDR2 is YFSETQ. The CDR3 is made up of 16 amino acids. TCRdb keeps only in-frame clones here, not all; method: immunoSEQ multiplex PCR. The table has about 120,000 clones, 93% seen once. This sequence joins TRBV5-1 and TRBJ1-1; D not certain. Sequencing used blood. The clonotype comes from a young man in good health. The CDR3 sequence is CASSPSGPTPNTEAFF. The CDR3 bases are TGCGCCAGCAGCCCCTCGGGCCCTACACCCAACACTGAAGCTTTCTTT.